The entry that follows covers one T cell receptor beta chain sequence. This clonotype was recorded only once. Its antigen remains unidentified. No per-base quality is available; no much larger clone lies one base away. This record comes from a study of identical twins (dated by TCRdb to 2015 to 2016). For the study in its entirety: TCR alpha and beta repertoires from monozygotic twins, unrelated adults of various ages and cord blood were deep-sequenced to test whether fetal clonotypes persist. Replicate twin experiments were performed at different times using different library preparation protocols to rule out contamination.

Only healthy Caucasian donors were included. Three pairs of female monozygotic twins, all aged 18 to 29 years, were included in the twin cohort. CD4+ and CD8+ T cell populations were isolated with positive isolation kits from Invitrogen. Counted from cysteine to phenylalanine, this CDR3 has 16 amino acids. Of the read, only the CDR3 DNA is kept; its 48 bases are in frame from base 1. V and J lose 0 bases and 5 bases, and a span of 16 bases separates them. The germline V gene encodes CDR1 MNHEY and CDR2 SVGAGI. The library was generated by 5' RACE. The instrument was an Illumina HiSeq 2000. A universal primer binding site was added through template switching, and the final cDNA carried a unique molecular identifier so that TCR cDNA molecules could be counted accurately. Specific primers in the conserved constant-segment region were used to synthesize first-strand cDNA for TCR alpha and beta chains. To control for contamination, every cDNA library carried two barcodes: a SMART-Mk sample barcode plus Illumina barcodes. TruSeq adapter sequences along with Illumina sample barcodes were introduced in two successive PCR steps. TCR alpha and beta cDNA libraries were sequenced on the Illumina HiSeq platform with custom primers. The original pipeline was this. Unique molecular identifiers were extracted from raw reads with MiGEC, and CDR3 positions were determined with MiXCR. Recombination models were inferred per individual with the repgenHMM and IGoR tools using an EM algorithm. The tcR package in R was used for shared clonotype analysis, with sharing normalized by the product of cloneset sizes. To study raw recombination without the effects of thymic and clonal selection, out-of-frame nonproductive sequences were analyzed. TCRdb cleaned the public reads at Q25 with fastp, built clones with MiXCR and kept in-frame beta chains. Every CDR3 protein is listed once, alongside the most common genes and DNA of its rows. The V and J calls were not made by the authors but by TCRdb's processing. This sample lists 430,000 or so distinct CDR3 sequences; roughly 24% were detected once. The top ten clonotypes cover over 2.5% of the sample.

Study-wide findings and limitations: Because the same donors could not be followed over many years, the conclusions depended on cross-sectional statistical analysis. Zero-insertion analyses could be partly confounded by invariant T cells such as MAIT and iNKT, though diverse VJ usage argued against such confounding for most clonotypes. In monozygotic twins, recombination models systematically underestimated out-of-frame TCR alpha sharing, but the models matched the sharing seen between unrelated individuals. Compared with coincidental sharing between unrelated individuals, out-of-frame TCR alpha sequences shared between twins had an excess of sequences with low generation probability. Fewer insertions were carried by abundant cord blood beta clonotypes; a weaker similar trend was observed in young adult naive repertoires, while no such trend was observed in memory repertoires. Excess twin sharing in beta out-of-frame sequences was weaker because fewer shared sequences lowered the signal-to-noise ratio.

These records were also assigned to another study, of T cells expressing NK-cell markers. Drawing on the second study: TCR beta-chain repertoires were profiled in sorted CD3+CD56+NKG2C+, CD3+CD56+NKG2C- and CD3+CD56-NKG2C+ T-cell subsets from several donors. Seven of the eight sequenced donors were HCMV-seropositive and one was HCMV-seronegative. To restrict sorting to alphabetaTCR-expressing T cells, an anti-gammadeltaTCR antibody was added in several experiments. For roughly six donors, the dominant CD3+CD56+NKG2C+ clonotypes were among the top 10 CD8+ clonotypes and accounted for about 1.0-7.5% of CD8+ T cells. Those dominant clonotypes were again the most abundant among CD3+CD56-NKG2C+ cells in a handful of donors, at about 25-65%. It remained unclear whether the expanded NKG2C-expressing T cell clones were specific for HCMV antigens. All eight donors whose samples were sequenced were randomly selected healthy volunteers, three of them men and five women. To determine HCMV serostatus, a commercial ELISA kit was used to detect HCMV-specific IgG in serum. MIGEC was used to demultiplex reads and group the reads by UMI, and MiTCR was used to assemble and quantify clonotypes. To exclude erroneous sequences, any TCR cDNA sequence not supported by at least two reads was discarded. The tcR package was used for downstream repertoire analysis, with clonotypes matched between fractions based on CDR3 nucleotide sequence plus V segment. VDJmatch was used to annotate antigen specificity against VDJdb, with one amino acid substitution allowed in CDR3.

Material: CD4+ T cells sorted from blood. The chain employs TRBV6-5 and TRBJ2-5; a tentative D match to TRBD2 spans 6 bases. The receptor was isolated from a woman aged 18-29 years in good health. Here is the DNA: TGTGCCAGCAGTTACTCGGGAGGTACGCTGGGGGAGACCCAGTACTTC. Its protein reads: CASSYSGGTLGETQYF.